This entry lists 32 T cell receptor beta chains sequenced from one sample in a study of shared clonotypes between healthy human individuals. Cells designated naive CD8 were CD45RO-negative and were positively selected for CCR7, with terminally differentiated effector memory CD45RA+ cells excluded. Assay used: immunoSEQ multiplex PCR; TCRdb lists only in-frame clones, some missing. Here the sample spans approximately 1.9 million clones, 85% to 95% being singletons. The sequenced sample consisted of naive CD8+ T cells from PBMCs. The receptors stem from a young man in good health. Some clones in this sample may be carry-over from other donors' samples.

The rearrangement links TRBV7-9 to TRBJ1-3; 7 bases fit TRBD1. In germline, CDR1 is SEHNR, CDR2 FQNEAQ (reference sequence). This CDR3 has 16 residues. V gave up 4 bases and J gave up 3 bases; unmatched junction bases: 9. CDR3 DNA sequence: TGTGCCAGCAGCTCGTCCACAGGGGTTGGTGGAAACACCATATATTTT. Residues: CASSSSTGVGGNTIYF. Using reference TRBV7-9 and TRBJ1-3 for the parts outside the CDR3, the full variable domain is DTGVSQNPRHKITKRGQNVTFRCDPISEHNRLYWYRQTLGQGPEFLTYFQNEAQLEKSRLLSDRFSAERPKGSFSTLEIQRTEQGDSAMYLCASSSSTGVGGNTIYFGEGSWLTVV.

The chain is built from TRBV7-6 and TRBJ2-7; 7 bases are a match to TRBD1. Germline CDR1 and CDR2: SGHVS and FNYEAQ. V gave up 5 bases and J gave up 1 base; unmatched junction bases: 11. This CDR3 has 16 residues. CDR3 loop: CASSPGVRTGSYEQYF. CDR3 nucleotide sequence: TGTGCCAGCAGCCCTGGGGTCAGGACAGGTTCCTACGAGCAGTACTTC.

This clone appeared a single time. The V and J genes are TRBV28 and TRBJ2-3; 8 bases fit TRBD1. CDR1 is MDHEN, CDR2 SYDVKM, per germline. CDR3 length equals 17 residues. V lost 7 bases, J lost 4 bases, and 16 bases stayed unmatched. In nucleotides, the CDR3 is TGTGCCAGCACCTCTTATGCCTCAGGGGGCCTGGCAGATACGCAGTATTTT. This codes for CASTSYASGGLADTQYF.

V is TRBV2 and J is TRBJ2-2, with D perhaps TRBD1 (6 bases). Between the trimmed V and J ends, which lost 2 bases and 3 bases, there was a span of 10 bases. The CDR3 length is 15 residues. CDR1 is SNHLY and CDR2 is FYNNEI in the germline V gene. CDR3 sequence reads: CASSERSGDTGELFF. As DNA, the CDR3 is TGTGCCAGCAGTGAAAGGTCAGGGGACACCGGGGAGCTGTTTTTT.

The chain employs TRBV29-1 and TRBJ2-7; 7 nucleotides align to TRBD2. Germline V gene sequence: CDR1 SQVTM, CDR2 ANQGSEA. The CDR3 has 15 amino acids. The junction had 6 bases not matched to a gene; V was cut back by 0 bases and J by 1 base. CDR3: CSVEEWLADSYEQYF. CDR3 DNA: TGCAGCGTTGAAGAATGGCTAGCGGATTCCTACGAGCAGTACTTC.

This clone was observed once. J is TRBJ1-5 and V is TRBV4-2; D gene uncertain. The CDR3 is made up of 17 amino acids. The germline V gene encodes CDR1 LGHNA and CDR2 YNFKEQ. The V gene lost 0 bases and the J gene lost 6 bases, with 18 bases spanning the gap. CDR3 DNA sequence: TGTGCCAGCAGCCAAGAGGAAGGCCACCCTTTGGGTCAGCCCCAGCATTTT. Encoded protein: CASSQEEGHPLGQPQHF.

The CDR3, as DNA: TGCAGCACAGCGCCCGGGACAGGGGAGACCTATGGCTACACCTTC. Translated: CSTAPGTGETYGYTF. This chain connects TRBV29-1 to TRBJ1-2, with 10 nucleotides matching TRBD1. This CDR3 has 15 amino acids. V shed 8 bases, J shed 4 bases, and the junction held 13 bases outside the gene matches. The germline CDR1 and CDR2 sequences are SQVTM and ANQGSEA.

The chain combines TRBV13 with TRBJ2-2; the match to TRBD1 covers 9 bases. This CDR3 is built from 19 residues. The trim removed 4 bases at V and 3 bases at J, leaving 15 bases unmatched. CDR1 is PRHDT, CDR2 FYEKMQ, per germline (reference sequence). In DNA, the CDR3 is TGTGCCAGCAGCTCTATAGTCCGGGACAGGGTTGGGGACACCGGGGAGCTGTTTTTT. Translation: CASSSIVRDRVGDTGELFF.

The chain is built from TRBV27 and TRBJ2-1; 8 bases map to TRBD2. V lost 5 bases to trimming and J lost 4 bases; unmatched junction nucleotides: 7. The CDR3 spans 15 residues. Germline V gene sequence: CDR1 MNHEY, CDR2 SMNVEV (reference sequence). The CDR3 nucleotides read TGTGCCAGCAGTATAGAGCGGGAGCTTTACAATGAGCAGTTCTTC. This encodes CASSIERELYNEQFF.

V is TRBV6-1 and J is TRBJ1-1; no clear D gene. Germline CDR1 reads MNHNS; CDR2 reads SASEGT. V lost 8 bases to trimming and J lost 0 bases, with 10 bases between them. The CDR3 has 13 residues. This CDR3 is CASDGPMNTEAFF. Here the CDR3 DNA reads TGTGCCAGCGATGGACCTATGAACACTGAAGCTTTCTTT.

The chain carries TRBV5-1 and TRBJ2-7, with 12 bases matching TRBD2. V shed 4 bases and J 6 bases; nucleotides not matched to a gene: 2. The CDR3 spans 13 residues. The germline V gene has CDR1 SGHRS and CDR2 YFSETQ. CDR3 bases: TGCGCCAGCAGCCCGGGACTAGCGGGCGAGCAGTACTTC. This sequence encodes CASSPGLAGEQYF.

This chain links TRBV15 with TRBJ1-5, with a tentative D call TRBD1 (5 bases). The CDR3 loop spans 16 amino acids. Looked up from germline, CDR1 is LNHNV and CDR2 is YYDKDF (reference sequence). The V gene lost 0 bases and the J gene lost 7 bases, with 16 bases spanning the gap. The CDR3 region has the DNA TGTGCCACCAGCAGAGATCCGGGACCCGGATGGCAGCCCCAGCATTTT. Its protein product is CATSRDPGPGWQPQHF.

This clone has a single count. The CDR3 bases are TGTGCCAGCAGCTTACTTACGGGACAGTCATTATACAATGAGCAGTTCTTC. It translates to CASSLLTGQSLYNEQFF. This rearrangement joins TRBV7-6 to TRBJ2-1; 7 nucleotides match TRBD1. V lost 2 bases to trimming and J lost 4 bases; unmatched junction nucleotides: 11. Germline-derived CDR1 and CDR2 are SGHVS and FNYEAQ. This CDR3 is 17 amino acids long.

The chain joins TRBV2 to TRBJ1-3; no firm D call. V lost 3 bases, J lost 2 bases, and 14 bases lay in between. The CDR3 has 16 amino acids. Germline V gene lookup returns CDR1 SNHLY and CDR2 FYNNEI. The CDR3 DNA sequence: TGTGCCAGCAGTGATCCCATCTGGGGAACTGGAAACACCATATATTTT. Translated: CASSDPIWGTGNTIYF.

The genes are TRBV19 and TRBJ2-4; D perhaps matches TRBD1 (7 bases). V lost 8 bases to trimming and J lost 2 bases, with 16 bases between them. CDR1 is LNHDA and CDR2 is SQIVND in the germline V gene (reference sequence). This CDR3 has 15 residues. DNA for the CDR3: TGTGCCAGTGCGGGGACAGCCTACCCCAAAAACATTCAGTACTTC. Amino acids: CASAGTAYPKNIQYF. The complete variable domain, with remaining parts taken from reference TRBV19 and TRBJ2-4, reads DGGITQSPKYLFRKEGQNVTLSCEQNLNHDAMYWYRQDPGQGLRLIYYSQIVNDFQKGDIAEGYSVSREKKESFPLTVTSAQKNPTAFYLCASAGTAYPKNIQYFGAGTRLSVL.

The V gene is TRBV19, the J gene TRBJ2-7; TRBD2 aligns across 7 bases. Trimming removed 5 bases from V and 2 bases from J; junction bases left unmatched: 9. Germline loops: CDR1 LNHDA, CDR2 SQIVND (reference sequence). CDR3 length: 15 residues. CDR3 nucleotide sequence: TGTGCCAGTAGTTCCGGACTAGTGAATCCCTACGAGCAGTACTTC. Translation gives CASSSGLVNPYEQYF.

This clone appeared once. The genes are TRBV4-1 and TRBJ2-3; the D is unclear. The V end was cut by 0 bases, the J end by 2 bases, with 9 bases between. Per the germline V gene, CDR1 is MGHRA and CDR2 is YSYEKL. The CDR3 covers 15 residues. The CDR3 sequence: CASSQEKGITDTQYF. DNA for the CDR3: TGCGCCAGCAGCCAAGAGAAGGGAATCACAGATACGCAGTATTTT.

The chain is built from TRBV19 and TRBJ2-7; 9 nucleotides match TRBD2. Per germline, CDR1 LNHDA and CDR2 SQIVND (reference sequence). V was pared by 5 bases and J by 5 bases, with 7 bases of the junction left unmatched. The CDR3 runs 14 residues. The CDR3: CASSFSGSPHEQYF. In DNA, the CDR3 is TGTGCCAGTAGTTTTAGCGGGAGTCCCCACGAGCAGTACTTC.

The chain couples TRBV23-1 to TRBJ2-7; 9 positions match TRBD1. TRBV23-1 falls under the ORF class, with uncertain function. The ends lost 4 bases at V and 0 bases at J; junction bases unmatched: 7. This CDR3 contains 16 residues. CDR3 sequence (DNA): TGCGCCAGCAGTCGTCCCGGGACAGGGCGCTCCTACGAGCAGTACTTC. It is translated as CASSRPGTGRSYEQYF.

The chain has TRBV11-2 and TRBJ1-4; the D is unclear. The CDR3 contains 13 residues. CDR1 is SGHAT, CDR2 FQNNGV, per germline. The ends were cut back, 5 bases at V and 6 bases at J, with 10 bases in the middle. The CDR3 bases are TGTGCCAGCAGCAATACAGAGGATGAAAAACTGTTTTTT. It is translated as CASSNTEDEKLFF.

The chain is built from TRBV7-9 and TRBJ2-1; 8 bases are a match to TRBD2. The CDR3 is 16 amino acids. In germline, CDR1 is SEHNR, CDR2 FQNEAQ (reference sequence). After removal of 5 bases from V and 7 bases from J, the junction contained 13 bases not matched to a gene. The CDR3 bases are TGTGCCAGCAGCCCCATACTAGCGGACATAAGGAATGAGCAGTTCTTC. Translated, it gives CASSPILADIRNEQFF.

The V gene is TRBV27, the J gene TRBJ2-2, with 7 bases lining up with TRBD2. Germline loops: CDR1 MNHEY, CDR2 SMNVEV (reference sequence). This CDR3 is 18 amino acids long. Trimming cost V 5 bases and J 3 bases; bases outside gene matches: 15. The CDR3 reads CASSPKSPGRVHTGELFF. In DNA form, the CDR3 reads TGTGCCAGCAGTCCCAAATCCCCGGGGAGGGTACACACCGGGGAGCTGTTTTTT.

CDR3 protein: CASSPGTVSYEQYF. The CDR3 nucleotides are TGTGCCAGTAGTCCAGGGACAGTCTCCTACGAGCAGTACTTC. The chain employs TRBV19 and TRBJ2-7, with 7 bases identical to TRBD1. The germline CDR1 and CDR2 sequences are LNHDA and SQIVND (reference sequence). The CDR3 is made up of 14 amino acids. V shed 5 bases, J shed 0 bases, and the junction held 4 bases outside the gene matches.

The chain uses TRBV19 and TRBJ2-7, with a possible D match to TRBD1 (5 bases). This CDR3 is built from 16 residues. Trimming removed 0 bases from V and 1 base from J, with 13 bases in between. The germline V gene encodes CDR1 LNHDA and CDR2 SQIVND (reference sequence). The CDR3 spells CASSIDTAGYSYEQYF. CDR3 bases: TGTGCCAGTAGTATAGATACGGCAGGGTATTCCTACGAGCAGTACTTC.

As for this clone: Other nucleotide sequences in the sample specify the same CDR3. The V and J genes are TRBV27 and TRBJ1-1; D may be TRBD1 (5 bases). This CDR3 has 13 amino acids. V was pared by 5 bases and J by 2 bases, with 9 bases between. Germline loops: CDR1 MNHEY, CDR2 SMNVEV (reference sequence). Here the CDR3 DNA reads TGTGCCAGCAGTCTAGGGGCCAACACTGAAGCTTTCTTT. It is translated as CASSLGANTEAFF.

Notes on this clone: The same CDR3 arises from other DNA sequences in this sample as well. V usage is TRBV6-5 and J usage is TRBJ2-2; TRBD1 matches at 7 bases. The CDR3 consists of 14 residues. The J segment lost 4 bases and the V segment lost 5 bases, leaving 4 bases of the junction unmatched. Germline V CDR1 and CDR2: MNHEY, SVGAGI. This CDR3 reads CASSLTGATGELFF. DNA for the CDR3: TGTGCCAGCAGTCTCACAGGGGCCACCGGGGAGCTGTTTTTT.

V is TRBV28 and J is TRBJ2-5; D call uncertain. The V gene lost 6 bases and the J gene lost 7 bases, with 15 bases spanning the gap. CDR3 length equals 13 residues. Germline CDR1 is MDHEN and CDR2 is SYDVKM. The CDR3 DNA follows: TGTGCCAGCAGACTTGCCAGTCATGGGACCCAGTACTTC. Its protein product is CASRLASHGTQYF.

The rearrangement joins TRBV6-5 to TRBJ2-3; no reliable D call. From germline, CDR1 is MNHEY and CDR2 SVGAGI. The CDR3 length is 14 residues. Trimming cost V 2 bases and J 0 bases, with 6 bases left between them. The CDR3: CASSYDTSTDTQYF. CDR3 DNA sequence: TGTGCCAGCAGTTACGACACAAGCACAGATACGCAGTATTTT.

This chain uses TRBV9 with TRBJ2-3; D gene uncertain. Germline CDR1 reads SGDLS; CDR2 reads YYNGEE. The CDR3 extends over 12 amino acids. Trimming took 4 bases from V and 6 from J, leaving 9 bases between them. The CDR3 protein is CASSPTPDTQYF. DNA of the CDR3: TGTGCCAGCAGCCCCACCCCTGATACGCAGTATTTT.

This sequence joins TRBV13 and TRBJ1-4, with D uncertain. The CDR3 runs 16 residues. V lost 0 bases and J lost 8, with 16 bases in between. Germline CDR1 is PRHDT and CDR2 is FYEKMQ (reference sequence). CDR3 sequence (DNA): TGTGCCAGCAGCTTAGGCCTGTTCCCCACGGGAGAAAAACTGTTTTTT. This translates into CASSLGLFPTGEKLFF.

The chain carries TRBV15 and TRBJ1-5, with D hard to call. This CDR3 is built from 15 residues. Germline values: CDR1 LNHNV, CDR2 YYDKDF (reference sequence). V was clipped by 0 bases and J by 3 bases, with 9 bases between them. CDR3 loop: CATSRELGVNQPQHF. For the CDR3, the DNA is TGTGCCACCAGCAGAGAACTGGGAGTCAATCAGCCCCAGCATTTT.

In regard to this clone: Other DNA variants within this sample encode the same CDR3. The chain links TRBV7-9 to TRBJ2-5; 12 bases fit TRBD2. The CDR3 runs to 16 residues. With 4 bases clipped from V and 3 bases from J, the junction kept 6 bases outside the gene matches. The germline V gene encodes CDR1 SEHNR and CDR2 FQNEAQ (reference sequence). The CDR3 bases are TGTGCCAGCAGCTCGCGACTAGCGGGAGTCGAAGAGACCCAGTACTTC. It yields the protein CASSSRLAGVEETQYF. Filled out from reference TRBV7-9 and TRBJ2-5, the complete variable domain reads DTGVSQNPRHKITKRGQNVTFRCDPISEHNRLYWYRQTLGQGPEFLTYFQNEAQLEKSRLLSDRFSAERPKGSFSTLEIQRTEQGDSAMYLCASSSRLAGVEETQYFGPGTRLLVL.